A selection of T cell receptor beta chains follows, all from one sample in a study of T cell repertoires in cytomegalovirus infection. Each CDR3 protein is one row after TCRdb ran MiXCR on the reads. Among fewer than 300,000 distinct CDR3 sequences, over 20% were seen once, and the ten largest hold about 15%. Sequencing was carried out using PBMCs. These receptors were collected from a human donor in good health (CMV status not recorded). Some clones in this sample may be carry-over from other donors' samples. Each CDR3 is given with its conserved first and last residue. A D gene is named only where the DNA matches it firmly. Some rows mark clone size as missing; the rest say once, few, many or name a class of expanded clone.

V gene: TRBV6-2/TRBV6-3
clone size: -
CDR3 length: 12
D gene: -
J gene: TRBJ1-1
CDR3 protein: CASTHSRREAFF
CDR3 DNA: TGTGCCAGCACCCACAGCCGCAGGGAAGCTTTCTTT

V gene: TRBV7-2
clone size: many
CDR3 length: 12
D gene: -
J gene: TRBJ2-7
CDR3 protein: CASSLEFYEQYF
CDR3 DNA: TGTGCCAGCAGCTTAGAATTTTACGAGCAGTACTTC

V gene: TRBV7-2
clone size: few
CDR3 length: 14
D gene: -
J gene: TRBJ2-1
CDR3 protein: CASSPDGNYNEQFF
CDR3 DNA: TGTGCCAGCAGCCCAGACGGGAACTACAATGAGCAGTTCTTC

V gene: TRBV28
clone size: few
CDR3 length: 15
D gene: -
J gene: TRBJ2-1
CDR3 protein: CASRVRQGKRGEQFF
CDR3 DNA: TGTGCCAGCAGGGTAAGACAGGGGAAGCGGGGTGAGCAGTTCTTC

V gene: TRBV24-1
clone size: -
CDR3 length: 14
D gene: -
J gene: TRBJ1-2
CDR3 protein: CATRPATGIHGYTF
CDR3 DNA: TGTGCCACCAGGCCGGCGACAGGCATTCACGGCTACACCTTC

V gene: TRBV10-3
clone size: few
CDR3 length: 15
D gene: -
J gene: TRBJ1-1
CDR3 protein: CAISAPGGRGTEAFF
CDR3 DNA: TGTGCCATCAGCGCGCCTGGGGGCAGGGGCACTGAAGCTTTCTTT

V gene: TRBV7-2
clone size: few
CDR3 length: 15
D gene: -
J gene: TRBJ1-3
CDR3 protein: CASSSTGYSGNTIYF
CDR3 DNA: TGTGCCAGCAGCTCGACAGGCTACTCTGGAAACACCATATATTTT

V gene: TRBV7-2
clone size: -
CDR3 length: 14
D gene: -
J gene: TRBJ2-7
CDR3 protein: CASSPSGRLYEQYF
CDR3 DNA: TGTGCCAGCAGCCCGTCGGGACGGCTCTACGAGCAGTACTTC

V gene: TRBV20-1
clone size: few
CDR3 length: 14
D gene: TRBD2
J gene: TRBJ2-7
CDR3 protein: CSAREPGLVREQYF
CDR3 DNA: TGCAGTGCTAGAGAACCGGGACTAGTACGCGAGCAGTACTTC

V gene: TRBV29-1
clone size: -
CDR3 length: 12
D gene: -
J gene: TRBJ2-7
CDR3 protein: CSVEDGTYEQYF
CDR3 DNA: TGCAGCGTTGAAGACGGCACCTACGAGCAGTACTTC

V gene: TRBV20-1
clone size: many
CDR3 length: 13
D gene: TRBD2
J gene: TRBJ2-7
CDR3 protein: CSARGLADYEQYF
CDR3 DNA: TGCAGTGCTAGAGGACTAGCGGACTACGAGCAGTACTTC

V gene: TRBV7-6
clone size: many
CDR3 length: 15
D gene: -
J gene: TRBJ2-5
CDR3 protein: CASSSAHGTQETQYF
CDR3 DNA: TGTGCCAGCAGCTCGGCTCACGGGACACAAGAGACCCAGTACTTC

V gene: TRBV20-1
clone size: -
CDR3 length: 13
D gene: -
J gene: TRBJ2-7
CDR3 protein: CSVTGGAGSEQYF
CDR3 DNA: TGCAGTGTAACAGGCGGGGCTGGGTCCGAGCAGTACTTC

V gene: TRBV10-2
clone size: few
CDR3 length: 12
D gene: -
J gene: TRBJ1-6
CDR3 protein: CASSNTSSPLHF
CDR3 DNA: TGCGCCAGCAGTAACACGAGTTCACCCCTCCACTTT

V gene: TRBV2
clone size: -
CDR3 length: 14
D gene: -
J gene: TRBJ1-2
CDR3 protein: CASSEGGELYGYTF
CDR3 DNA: TGTGCCAGCAGTGAAGGGGGGGAGCTCTATGGCTACACCTTC

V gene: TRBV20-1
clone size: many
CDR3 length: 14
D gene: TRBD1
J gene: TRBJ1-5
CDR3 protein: CSAVQGYRDQPQHF
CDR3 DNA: TGCAGTGCTGTACAGGGGTATCGCGATCAGCCCCAGCATTTT

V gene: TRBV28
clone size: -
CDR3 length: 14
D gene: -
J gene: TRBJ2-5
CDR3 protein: CASSFGQGQKTQYF
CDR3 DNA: TGTGCCAGCAGTTTCGGTCAGGGACAAAAGACCCAGTACTTC